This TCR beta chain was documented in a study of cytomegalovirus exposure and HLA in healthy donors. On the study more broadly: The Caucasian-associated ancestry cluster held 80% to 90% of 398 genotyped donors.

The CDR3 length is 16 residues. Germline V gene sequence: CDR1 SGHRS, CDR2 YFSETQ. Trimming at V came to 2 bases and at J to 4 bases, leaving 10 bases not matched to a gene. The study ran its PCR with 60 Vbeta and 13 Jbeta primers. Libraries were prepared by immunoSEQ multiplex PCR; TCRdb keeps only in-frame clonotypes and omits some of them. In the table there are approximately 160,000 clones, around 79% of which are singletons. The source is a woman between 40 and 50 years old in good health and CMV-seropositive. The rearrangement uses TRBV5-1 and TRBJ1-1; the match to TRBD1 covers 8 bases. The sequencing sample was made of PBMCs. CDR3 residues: CASSFIPGTGLTEAFF. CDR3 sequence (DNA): TGCGCCAGCAGCTTTATACCCGGGACAGGACTCACTGAAGCTTTCTTT.